This passage covers 13 T cell receptor beta chains from one sample sequenced in a study of regulatory T cells in long-lasting Graves disease. Researchers made TCR beta libraries by using iRepertoire HTBI primers and running Arm-PCR on CDR3 regions. TCRdb fed the multiplex PCR reads into MiXCR, producing one record per CDR3 protein. The data contain some 500,000 distinct CDR3 sequences, about 14% of them singletons. Time point: newly diagnosed GD, antithyroid drugs for less than 3 months. Scientists built the TCR library using RNA that was extracted from PBMCs. This sample also belongs to another study, concerning T cells in Graves' hyperthyroidism and ophthalmopathy.

The material was peripheral blood mononuclear cells (PBMCs), obtained at new diagnosis, from a patient treated with antithyroid drugs. These receptors were collected from a man aged 30 to 45 with Graves disease.

This clonotype was detected ten times or more. The chain recombines TRBV5-6 with TRBJ2-7; a weak D match, TRBD2 (6 bases). CDR3 length: 16 residues. Germline lookup yields CDR1 SGHDT and CDR2 YYEEEE. Trimming removed 4 bases at V and 3 bases at J, with 20 bases between. The CDR3 spells CASSHADRDWHYEQYF. The CDR3 DNA reads as TGTGCCAGCAGCCACGCCGACCGGGACTGGCACTACGAGCAGTACTTC.

There are many counts of this clonotype. The chain employs TRBV27 and TRBJ1-5, with D possibly being TRBD1 (5 bases). V dropped 3 bases and J dropped 6 bases, with 12 bases sitting between them. Germline CDR1 is MNHEY and CDR2 is SMNVEV (reference sequence). This CDR3 comprises 14 residues. The CDR3 DNA sequence: TGTGCCAGCAGTTTTGGTTCCAGGGCTCAGCCCCAGCATTTT. Amino acids: CASSFGSRAQPQHF.

V is TRBV7-2 and J is TRBJ2-1; 8 bases are a match to TRBD2. V lost 5 bases, J lost 0 bases, and 3 bases stayed unmatched. Germline-derived CDR1 and CDR2 are SGHTA and FQGNSA. This CDR3 has 15 residues. CDR3 sequence reads: CASSISGDSYNEQFF. The CDR3 nucleotides read TGTGCCAGCAGCATTAGCGGGGACTCCTACAATGAGCAGTTCTTC.

In its sample, this clonotype was seen many times. This sequence joins TRBV5-1 and TRBJ2-7; perhaps TRBD1 as D (6 bases). The CDR3 runs 14 residues. The germline V gene has CDR1 SGHRS and CDR2 YFSETQ. The ends were cut back, 1 base at V and 5 bases at J, with 13 bases in the middle. The CDR3 loop is CASSLSGQGNEQYF. CDR3 in DNA: TGCGCCAGCAGCTTGTCGGGCCAGGGGAACGAGCAGTACTTC. The variable domain in full, completed from reference TRBV5-1 and TRBJ2-7, reads KAGVTQTPRYLIKTRGQQVTLSCSPISGHRSVSWYQQTPGQGLQFLFEYFSETQRNKGNFPGRFSGRQFSNSRSEMNVSTLELGDSALYLCASSLSGQGNEQYFGPGTRLTVT.

This clonotype came up a few times. The V and J genes are TRBV6-1 and TRBJ2-1, with D uncertain. CDR1 and CDR2 from the germline V gene are MNHNS and SASEGT. V was clipped by 5 bases and J by 6 bases, with 11 bases between them. The CDR3 is made up of 13 amino acids. The CDR3 reads CASSPRYSNEQFF. The CDR3 region has the DNA TGTGCCAGCAGTCCTCGTTACTCCAATGAGCAGTTCTTC.

This clonotype was detected ten times or more. The V and J genes are TRBV7-2 and TRBJ2-7; 8 bases map to TRBD1. This CDR3 spans 14 amino acids. Trimming removed 6 bases from V and 4 bases from J; junction bases left unmatched: 8. Per the germline V gene, CDR1 is SGHTA and CDR2 is FQGNSA. The CDR3 here is CASSPRGRTYEQYF. Here the CDR3 DNA reads TGTGCCAGCAGTCCCAGGGGGCGCACTTACGAGCAGTACTTC.

This clonotype was seen at least ten times. The gene calls are TRBV20-1 and TRBJ2-5, with 10 bases identical to TRBD1. Germline CDR1 DFQATT, CDR2 SNEGSKA (reference sequence). V lost 7 bases, J lost 5 bases, and 16 bases stayed unmatched. The CDR3 has 16 amino acids. CDR3: CSVGILGTGVLETQYF. The CDR3 DNA sequence: TGCAGTGTTGGAATCCTCGGGACAGGGGTCCTCGAGACCCAGTACTTC.

Points on this clonotype: A junction end diverges from the germline sequence, so it may reflect a read error. The chain carries TRBV27 and TRBJ1-2; D remains unclear. The CDR3 has 16 residues. CDR1 MNHEY and CDR2 SMNVEV come from the germline V gene (reference sequence). In nucleotides, the CDR3 is TGTGCCTGCAGTTTATCGTGGACGGCAGCTAACTATGGCTACACCTTC. Its translation is CACSLSWTAANYGYTF.

This clonotype came up many times. This chain links TRBV7-9 with TRBJ1-2; the match to TRBD1 covers 11 bases. J lost 4 bases, V lost 5 bases, and 6 bases had no gene match. The CDR3 contains 15 residues. Germline CDR1 and CDR2: SEHNR and FQNEAQ (reference sequence). CDR3 residues: CASSMGQGEAYGYTF. DNA for the CDR3: TGTGCCAGCAGCATGGGACAGGGGGAGGCCTATGGCTACACCTTC.

V is TRBV6-5 and J is TRBJ1-1; D gene ambiguous. V shed 0 bases and J shed 4 bases, with 9 bases lying between them. CDR1 MNHEY and CDR2 SVGAGI come from the germline V gene. The length of the CDR3 is 14 residues. The chain's CDR3 is CASSYSKAATEAFF. In DNA, the CDR3 is TGTGCCAGCAGTTACTCAAAGGCAGCCACTGAAGCTTTCTTT.

In its sample, this clonotype was seen a few times. The chain has TRBV29-1 and TRBJ1-2, with D unresolved. The CDR3 has 12 amino acids. The V gene's germline CDR1 is SQVTM and CDR2 ANQGSEA. V was trimmed by 6 bases and J by 8 bases, leaving 16 bases between them. The CDR3: CSVLAFPLGYTF. The DNA of the CDR3 is TGCAGCGTATTGGCCTTCCCGTTGGGCTACACCTTC.

This clonotype occurred many times. CDR3 DNA: TGTGCCAGCAGTAAGACTAGCGGGAGTCTGGGGCAGTACTTC. Its protein is CASSKTSGSLGQYF. The chain employs TRBV2 and TRBJ2-7, with 12 positions matching TRBD2. This CDR3 comprises 14 residues. CDR1 and CDR2 from the germline V gene are SNHLY and FYNNEI. V trimming: 5 bases; J trimming: 9 bases; junction bases outside the gene matches: 8.

The sample holds a few counts of this clonotype. This sequence joins TRBV12-3 or TRBV12-4 and TRBJ1-2; tentative D call: TRBD1 (5 bases). There are 15 residues in the CDR3. Trimming took 6 bases from V and 2 from J, leaving 16 bases between them. The CDR3 here is CASSPGPEGNYGYTF. The DNA for the CDR3 is TGTGCCAGCAGCCCCGGGCCGGAGGGGAACTATGGCTACACCTTC.